Given below is one T cell receptor (beta chain) in context. Its antigen target is currently unknown. It has no much larger one-base neighbor in the sample; base qualities were not kept. This record belongs to a study of CD8 T cells in Susac syndrome (dated by TCRdb to between 2018 and 2021). Study-level background: Whether CD8+ T cell activation and differentiation in Susac syndrome was antigen driven was tested using repertoire sequencing. Overall study outcomes, separate from this receptor: The number of individuals in the TCR sequencing and HLA analysis was recognized as being relatively small.

The CDR1 and CDR2 encoded by the germline V gene (reference sequence) are DFQATT and SNEGSKA. From the cysteine through the phenylalanine, the CDR3 covers 15 amino acids. The read is trimmed to its CDR3 DNA, 45 bases read in frame from base 1. The germline V and J ends show losses of 2 bases and 5 bases respectively, and no gene match explains 8 bases of the junction. RNA was extracted using the RNeasy kit, and about 0.45 to 1 ug of the RNA was reverse transcribed with random hexamers. The immunoSEQ multiplex PCR assay, which covers 54 Vbeta and 13 Jbeta segments, was used to amplify TCR beta CDR3 regions. PCR amplification bias was corrected using a synthetic template baseline for primer optimization and computational correction. In the original analysis: Reads were annotated to V, D and J genes according to IMGT and were analyzed with immunoSEQ Analyzer, with only productive sequences retained. To calculate clonality, Shannon entropy was normalized by log2 of the number of productive unique sequences and then subtracted from one. Public and private clones were assessed among the 100 most prevalent clones of each patient and control. Clones were defined as Susac-specific if absent from the healthy and MS cohorts, from more than 900 published viral clones and from other ImmuneACCESS disease sequences. TCRdb took the public reads, trimmed them with fastp at Q25, ran MiXCR for clone calling and kept in-frame beta chains. Every CDR3 protein is listed once, alongside the most common genes and DNA of its rows. The V and J calls here are based on TCRdb, not the publication. The sample table shows 150,000 to 250,000 distinct CDR3 sequences, and 90% to 95% are seen once. The top ten hold 0.093% of the sample.

High-throughput TCR beta sequencing profiled peripheral blood CD8+ and CD4+ T cells from healthy donors, Susac syndrome patients and multiple sclerosis patients. Treatment-naive patients with stable or active relapsing-remitting disease fulfilling revised McDonald criteria were used as multiple sclerosis controls. Bulk CD8+ and CD4+ T cells were purified by magnetic negative isolation, while CD8+ TEMRA cells were enriched using FACS. Blood was collected in EDTA tubes and processed within 24 hours, with PBMCs isolated through density gradient centrifugation. PBMCs intended for TCR sequencing were frozen in liquid nitrogen and were later thawed in a 37 degrees C water bath. The sorted or isolated CD4+, CD8+ and CD8+ TEMRA cells reached a purity of at least 90%.

The rearrangement combines TRBV20-1 with TRBJ2-5; the junction holds 10 bases that match TRBD2. This receptor was taken from a human donor with multiple sclerosis. The source material was CD4+ T cells from PBMCs. The DNA sequence follows: TGCAGTGCTAGAAGAAGCGGGGGGGCCGGGGAGACCCAGTACTTC. This yields the protein CSARRSGGAGETQYF.